This T cell receptor beta chain was retrieved from a study of blood T cell repertoires in COVID-19. Study summary: Sites across the United States, Italy and Spain contributed samples from acute and convalescent COVID-19. In each case, the material was cDNA or gDNA derived from T cells, B-cell-depleted T cells, or PBMCs.

Germline V CDR1 and CDR2: SGHTA, FQGNSA. The CDR3 contains 14 residues. Trimming pared 1 base from V and 2 bases from J, leaving 9 bases between. In the authors' methods: From reference gene primer amplification, estimates of nucleated cell counts were derived. TCRdb's copy holds only in-frame clones and misses some; the assay was immunoSEQ multiplex PCR. V and J calls and clone size are given by that table; D and trimming were obtained from the DNA. The table lists fewer than 300,000 clones, nearly 90% of them singletons, with 0.65% to 0.95% in the top ten. The sample comprised peripheral blood. The TCR was taken from a woman aged 25-40 years with acute or convalescent COVID-19. The chain couples TRBV7-2 to TRBJ2-7, with D possibly TRBD1 on 5 matching bases. CDR3: CASSLEGPAYEQYF. CDR3 DNA sequence: TGTGCCAGCAGCTTAGAGGGGCCGGCCTACGAGCAGTACTTC.